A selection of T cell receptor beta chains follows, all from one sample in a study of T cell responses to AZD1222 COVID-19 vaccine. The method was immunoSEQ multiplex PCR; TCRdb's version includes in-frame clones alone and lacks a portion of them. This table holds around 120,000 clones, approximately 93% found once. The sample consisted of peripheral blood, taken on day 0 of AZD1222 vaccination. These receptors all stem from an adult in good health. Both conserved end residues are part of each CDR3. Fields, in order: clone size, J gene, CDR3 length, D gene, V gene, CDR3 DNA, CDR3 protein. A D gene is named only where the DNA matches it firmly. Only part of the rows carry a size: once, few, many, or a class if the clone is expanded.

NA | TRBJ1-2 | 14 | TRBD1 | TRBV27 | TGTGCCAGCAGTAGATCCGACAGGGGTGATGGCTACACCTTC | CASSRSDRGDGYTF
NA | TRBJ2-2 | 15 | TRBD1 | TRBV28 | TGTGCCAGCTCAAAACAGACAGGGGCCACCGGGGAGCTGTTTTTT | CASSKQTGATGELFF
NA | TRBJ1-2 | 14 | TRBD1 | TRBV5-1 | TGCGCCAGCAGCCAAGGACAGGGGGCAACTGGCTACACCTTC | CASSQGQGATGYTF
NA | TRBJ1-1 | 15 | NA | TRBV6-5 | TGTGCCAGCACCCCGACTAGGGTCAGGGACACTGAAGCTTTCTTT | CASTPTRVRDTEAFF
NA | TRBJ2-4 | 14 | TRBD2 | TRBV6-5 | TGTGCCAGCATTAGGACTAGCGGAGAGTACATTCAGTACTTC | CASIRTSGEYIQYF
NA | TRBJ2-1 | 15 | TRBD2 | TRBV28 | TGTGCCAGCAGTTTGATGTGGGGGAGGGTTAATGAGCAGTTCTTC | CASSLMWGRVNEQFF
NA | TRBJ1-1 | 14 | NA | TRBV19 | TGTGCCAGTAGCACGGGACTCCTGAACACTGAAGCTTTCTTT | CASSTGLLNTEAFF
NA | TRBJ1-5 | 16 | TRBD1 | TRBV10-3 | TGTGCCACACGGGACCAGGGGGATATTAGCAATCAGCCCCAGCATTTT | CATRDQGDISNQPQHF
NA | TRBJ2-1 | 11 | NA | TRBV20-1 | TGCAGTGCTAGATCAGGGAGGCGGCAGTTCTTC | CSARSGRRQFF
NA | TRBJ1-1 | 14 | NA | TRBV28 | TGTGCCAGCAGGATATCGGGACGGATCACTGAAGCTTTCTTT | CASRISGRITEAFF
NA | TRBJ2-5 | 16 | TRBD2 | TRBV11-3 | TGTGCCAGCAGCTTAGGCGTTGCGCGGGAGGCCGAGCCCCAGTACTTC | CASSLGVAREAEPQYF
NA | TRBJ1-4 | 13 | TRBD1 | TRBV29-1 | TGCAGCGTTGTGACAGGGAGGAGTGAAAAACTGTTTTTT | CSVVTGRSEKLFF
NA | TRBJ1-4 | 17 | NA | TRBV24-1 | TGTGCCACCAGTGATTCCCCTCCCGGGATTCGGAATGAAAAACTGTTTTTT | CATSDSPPGIRNEKLFF
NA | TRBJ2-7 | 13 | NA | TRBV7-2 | TGTGCCAGCAGCCCGCGGCCAGCCTACGAGCAGTACTTC | CASSPRPAYEQYF
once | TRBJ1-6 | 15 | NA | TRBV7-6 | TGTGCCAGCAGCGGCGTTGGTCTTGATAATTCACCCCTCCACTTT | CASSGVGLDNSPLHF